This T cell receptor beta chain was recovered during a study of T-cell memory formation after mild COVID-19. Study conclusions and caveats: Whether second-wave clones peaking at day 37 were SARS-CoV-2 specific went unconfirmed. Memory from before infection featured some responding clones, which suggests cross-reactive memory joined. CD4/CD8 balance held among clones contracting day 15 to 85, and later expanders leaned CD4+. Clones that contracted clustered mainly in CM and EM if CD4+ and in EMRA if CD8+.

With 6 bases removed from V and 2 bases from J, the gap between germline ends came to 17 bases. CDR3 length: 15 amino acids. This clonotype occurred once. Its matching antigen is unknown. TCRdb redid the calling of the 5' RACE reads with MiXCR, one entry per CDR3 protein. The data contain fewer than 550,000 distinct CDR3 sequences, roughly 20% of them singletons. The chain joins TRBV12-3 or TRBV12-4 to TRBJ2-7; weak D call: TRBD1 (6 bases). The source material was PBMCs or a T cell subset sorted from them (not recorded which). The source of this sequence is an adult woman who had mild COVID-19 (a few samples of this study predate the infection). Cell type and time point are not known. The CDR3 bases are TGTGCCAGCAGCCCAGGGTGGGGGCGAACCTACGAGCAGTACTTC. Protein sequence: CASSPGWGRTYEQYF.